This TCR beta chain is from a study of cytotoxic CD8 clonotypes in ibrutinib-treated CLL. Study information: Partial response was seen in approximately 24 patients and complete response in 2; after median roughly 66 months, about 14 stayed remitted, about 12 progressed.

The data were produced by immunoSEQ multiplex PCR, yet TCRdb's version contains in-frame clones alone and is incomplete. The data hold hundreds of thousands of clones, with about 80% observed a single time. The V and J ends lost 4 bases and 2 bases respectively, with 11 bases between them. The CDR3 loop spans 14 amino acids. The germline CDR1 and CDR2 sequences are ENHRY and SYGVKD. The rearrangement uses TRBV10-3 and TRBJ2-5, with D possibly matching TRBD2 (5 bases). Sequencing used PBMCs, obtained before ibrutinib treatment. The receptor was derived from a human donor with chronic lymphocytic leukemia. In DNA, the CDR3 is TGTGCCATCAGTGTGGTGGGGAGACAAGAGACCCAGTACTTC. Amino acids: CAISVVGRQETQYF.